This entry lists 30 T cell receptor beta chains sequenced from one sample in a study of chemoradiotherapy in HPV16-positive cancers. Libraries were prepared by immunoSEQ multiplex PCR; TCRdb keeps only in-frame clonotypes and omits some of them. Here the sample spans about 4,000 clones, approximately 93% being singletons. Sampling was performed from a patient who underwent chemoradiotherapy. These receptors were taken from a human donor with HPV-associated anogenital cancer.

V usage is TRBV9 and J usage is TRBJ1-3; no clear D gene. The length of the CDR3 is 16 residues. Per germline, CDR1 SGDLS and CDR2 YYNGEE. The V gene lost 0 bases and the J gene lost 0 bases, with 10 bases spanning the gap. CDR3 sequence: CASSVGGSFSGNTIYF. In nucleotides, the CDR3 is TGTGCCAGCAGCGTAGGCGGCAGCTTCTCTGGAAACACCATATATTTT. Drawing the rest from reference TRBV9 and TRBJ1-3, the complete variable domain is DSGVTQTPKHLITATGQRVTLRCSPRSGDLSVYWYQQSLDQGLQFLIQYYNGEERAKGNILERFSAQQFPDLHSELNLSSLELGDSALYFCASSVGGSFSGNTIYFGEGSWLTVV.

The table lists this clone with a few counts. The genes are TRBV6-1 and TRBJ2-5, with 8 bases lining up with TRBD1. Germline CDR1 MNHNS, CDR2 SASEGT. CDR3 length equals 13 residues. Here the CDR3 DNA reads TGTGCTAGTAAGCAGGGGGCTCAAGAGACCCAGTACTTC. It yields the protein CASKQGAQETQYF.

This clone was seen once. The chain uses TRBV7-3 and TRBJ2-1, with D hard to call. From germline, CDR1 is SGHTA and CDR2 FQGTGA. CDR3 length: 11 residues. The V gene lost 3 bases and the J gene lost 5 bases, with 2 bases spanning the gap. The CDR3 DNA reads as TGTGCCAGCAGCTTTGACAATGAGCAGTTCTTC. This gives the protein CASSFDNEQFF.

The chain employs TRBV7-9 and TRBJ1-2, with 9 bases aligning to TRBD1. V lost 8 bases and J lost 4; bases outside the gene matches: 14. Germline CDR1 SEHNR, CDR2 FQNEAQ (reference sequence). This CDR3 has 16 residues. CDR3 protein: CASRIQGAQEGYGYTF. The DNA for the CDR3 is TGTGCCAGCCGAATACAGGGGGCGCAGGAAGGCTATGGCTACACCTTC. Using reference TRBV7-9 and TRBJ1-2 for the parts outside the CDR3, the full variable domain is DTGVSQNPRHKITKRGQNVTFRCDPISEHNRLYWYRQTLGQGPEFLTYFQNEAQLEKSRLLSDRFSAERPKGSFSTLEIQRTEQGDSAMYLCASRIQGAQEGYGYTFGSGTRLTVV.

This clone was seen only once. The genes are TRBV5-1 and TRBJ1-4, with D possibly being TRBD1 (5 bases). The CDR3 loop spans 15 amino acids. V was trimmed by 1 base and J by 5 bases, leaving 12 bases between them. Germline CDR1 reads SGHRS; CDR2 reads YFSETQ. The CDR3 sequence: CASSLTRGINEKLFF. The CDR3 bases are TGCGCCAGCAGCTTGACACGGGGCATAAATGAAAAACTGTTTTTT. The complete variable domain, with remaining parts taken from reference TRBV5-1 and TRBJ1-4, reads KAGVTQTPRYLIKTRGQQVTLSCSPISGHRSVSWYQQTPGQGLQFLFEYFSETQRNKGNFPGRFSGRQFSNSRSEMNVSTLELGDSALYLCASSLTRGINEKLFFGSGTQLSVL.

The chain is built from TRBV25-1 and TRBJ1-4; the D is unclear. This CDR3 region has 15 residues. V lost 3 bases and J 5 bases, leaving 13 bases between the germline ends. The germline CDR1 and CDR2 sequences are MGHDK and SYGVNS. CDR3: CASSDPNSLNEKLFF. In DNA, the CDR3 is TGTGCCAGCAGTGACCCCAACAGTTTGAATGAAAAACTGTTTTTT. The full variable domain, in which reference TRBV25-1 and TRBJ1-4 provide the parts outside the CDR3, is EADIYQTPRYLVIGTGKKITLECSQTMGHDKMYWYQQDPGMELHLIHYSYGVNSTEKGDLSSESTVSRIRTEHFPLTLESARPSHTSQYLCASSDPNSLNEKLFFGSGTQLSVL.

This clone was recorded once. The chain carries TRBV7-2 and TRBJ2-7, with 7 bases identical to TRBD1. Looked up from germline, CDR1 is SGHTA and CDR2 is FQGNSA. The CDR3 totals 16 residues. J was trimmed by 2 bases and V by 2 bases; bases with no gene match: 9. CDR3 protein: CASSLTRDRPAYEQYF. CDR3 in DNA: TGTGCCAGCAGCTTAACTAGGGACAGACCAGCCTACGAGCAGTACTTC.

The chain uses TRBV30 and TRBJ2-2, with a weak D call TRBD1 (7 bases). V gave up 4 bases and J gave up 4 bases, with 13 bases separating them. CDR1 and CDR2 from the germline V gene are GTSNPN and SVGIG (reference sequence). The CDR3 is 14 amino acids. The CDR3, as DNA: TGTGCCTGGATTAGCCAGGGGGGCACCGGGGAGCTGTTTTTT. It codes for CAWISQGGTGELFF.

The rearrangement joins TRBV12-2 to TRBJ2-7; TRBD1 is the table's D call, not checked against the DNA. TRBV12-2 has pseudogene status. The CDR3 has 13 residues. CDR3 amino acids: CASRSPGSYEQYF. CDR3 nucleotides: TGTGCAAGTCGATCCCCAGGTTCCTACGAGCAGTACTTC.

This sequence joins TRBV28 and TRBJ2-6; D call uncertain. There are 13 residues in the CDR3. Trimming took off 6 bases at V and 2 bases at J, with 5 bases between the two ends. Germline V gene sequence: CDR1 MDHEN, CDR2 SYDVKM. CDR3 loop: CASSDAGANVLTF. In DNA form, the CDR3 reads TGTGCCAGCAGCGATGCTGGGGCCAACGTCCTGACTTTC.

This chain connects TRBV4-1 to TRBJ1-6, with D possibly being TRBD1 (6 bases). The germline gives CDR1 MGHRA, CDR2 YSYEKL. Trimming removed 1 base at V and 4 bases at J, with 11 bases between. The CDR3 spans 16 residues. Written as DNA, the CDR3 is TGCGCCAGCAGCCAAGTTCCAGGACAGTATAATTCACCCCTCCACTTT. This codes for CASSQVPGQYNSPLHF.

The rearrangement joins TRBV7-2 to TRBJ2-7; a weak D match, TRBD1 (6 bases). Germline CDR1 and CDR2: SGHTA and FQGNSA. V dropped 2 bases and J dropped 5 bases, with 10 bases sitting between them. This CDR3 contains 13 residues. The CDR3 DNA reads TGTGCCAGCAGCTTAAGCAGGGGCAACGAGCAGTACTTC. This gives the protein CASSLSRGNEQYF. Full variable domain (outside the CDR3, taken from reference TRBV7-2 and TRBJ2-7): GAGVSQSPSNKVTEKGKDVELRCDPISGHTALYWYRQSLGQGLEFLIYFQGNSAPDKSGLPSDRFSAERTGGSVSTLTIQRTQQEDSAVYLCASSLSRGNEQYFGPGTRLTVT.

The chain couples TRBV9 to TRBJ1-2, with 8 bases identical to TRBD1. The J segment lost 4 bases and the V segment lost 4 bases, leaving 6 bases of the junction unmatched. This CDR3 contains 14 residues. CDR1 SGDLS and CDR2 YYNGEE come from the germline V gene. Written as DNA, the CDR3 is TGTGCCAGCAGCACTACCGGACAGGGCTATGGCTACACCTTC. Protein sequence: CASSTTGQGYGYTF.

The gene calls are TRBV10-2 and TRBJ2-5; D ambiguous. The end of the DNA is better explained by TRBJ2-7, so the J call may be wrong. Per the germline V gene, CDR1 is WSHSY and CDR2 is SAAADI. The CDR3 loop spans 12 amino acids. The CDR3 sequence is CATSPVSYEQYF. In nucleotides, the CDR3 is TGCGCCACCAGCCCCGTATCCTACGAGCAGTACTTC.

The chain has TRBV9 and TRBJ2-1; TRBD2 aligns across 9 bases. Germline CDR1 SGDLS, CDR2 YYNGEE. After removal of 0 bases from V and 4 bases from J, the junction contained 11 bases not matched to a gene. The CDR3 has 18 amino acids. As DNA, the CDR3 is TGTGCCAGCAGCGTAGGGAACAGCGGGGGGTTTAATTACAATGAGCAGTTCTTC. Residues: CASSVGNSGGFNYNEQFF.

This chain uses TRBV6-1 with TRBJ1-5; TRBD1 matches 9 bases. CDR3 size: 15 residues. The ends lost 1 base at V and 5 bases at J; junction bases unmatched: 3. Germline V gene lookup returns CDR1 MNHNS and CDR2 SASEGT. This chain's CDR3 is CASSEVTGGYQPQHF. The CDR3 DNA is TGTGCCAGCAGTGAAGTAACAGGGGGCTATCAGCCCCAGCATTTT.

The gene calls are TRBV6-1 and TRBJ2-2, with D hard to call. V lost 9 bases, J lost 2 bases, and 16 bases lay in between. The CDR3 is 15 residues long. Germline V gene data show CDR1 as MNHNS and CDR2 as SASEGT. DNA of the CDR3: TGTGCCAGTAGGAACGAAATCCTTAACACCGGGGAGCTGTTTTTT. Amino acid sequence: CASRNEILNTGELFF.

This chain links TRBV7-9 with TRBJ2-6; no clear D. V lost 0 bases to trimming and J lost 4 bases, with 4 bases between them. The germline V gene encodes CDR1 SEHNR and CDR2 FQNEAQ (reference sequence). This CDR3 has 14 amino acids. The chain's CDR3 is CASSLADGANVLTF. CDR3 nucleotides: TGTGCCAGCAGCTTAGCAGACGGGGCCAACGTCCTGACTTTC.

The J gene is TRBJ2-4, the V gene TRBV30; possibly TRBD1 for D (6 bases). V lost 3 bases, J lost 0 bases, and 12 bases lay in between. This CDR3 region has 15 residues. CDR1 GTSNPN and CDR2 SVGIG come from the germline V gene (reference sequence). CDR3 sequence: CAWRRQVLAKNIQYF. For the CDR3, the DNA is TGTGCCTGGAGGAGACAGGTCCTAGCCAAAAACATTCAGTACTTC.

This chain uses TRBV7-8 with TRBJ1-2; possible D gene TRBD1, 6 bases. The CDR3 runs 15 residues. Trimming removed 1 base from V and 5 bases from J, with 14 bases in between. Germline loops: CDR1 SGHVS, CDR2 FQNEAQ. CDR3 nucleotide sequence: TGTGCCAGCAGCTTAGTTAAGGGGGAATTGTATGGCTACACCTTC. Residues: CASSLVKGELYGYTF. Supplemented by reference TRBV7-8 and TRBJ1-2, the full variable domain reads GAGVSQSPRYKVAKRGQDVALRCDPISGHVSLFWYQQALGQGPEFLTYFQNEAQLDKSGLPSDRFFAERPEGSVSTLKIQRTQQEDSAVYLCASSLVKGELYGYTFGSGTRLTVV.

The rearrangement uses TRBV30 and TRBJ1-1, with D maybe TRBD1 (6 bases). The CDR3 runs to 12 residues. The germline V gene has CDR1 GTSNPN and CDR2 SVGIG (reference sequence). Trimming stripped 7 bases from V and 1 base from J, with 10 bases between. The CDR3 DNA reads TGTGCCTTCACAGGGACGAACACTGAAGCTTTCTTT. Translating it yields CAFTGTNTEAFF. The entire variable domain, with the rest obtained from reference TRBV30 and TRBJ1-1, is as follows: SQTIHQWPATLVQPVGSPLSLECTVEGTSNPNLYWYRQAAGRGLQLLFYSVGIGQISSEVPQNLSASRPQDRQFILSSKKLLLSDSGFYLCAFTGTNTEAFFGQGTRLTVV.

The rearrangement links TRBV11-3 to TRBJ2-1; unclear D gene. The CDR3 length is 16 residues. Germline V gene data show CDR1 as SGHNT and CDR2 as YENEEA. Deletions cut 4 bases from V and 1 base from J, with 14 bases between. The CDR3 DNA follows: TGTGCCAGCAGCTCGCGCAGCCACGGGTCCTACAATGAGCAGTTCTTC. Residues: CASSSRSHGSYNEQFF.

The chain is built from TRBV10-3 and TRBJ2-2; D not resolved. V was pared by 7 bases and J by 6 bases, with 12 bases between. The V gene's germline CDR1 is ENHRY and CDR2 SYGVKD. The CDR3 extends over 13 amino acids. The CDR3 reads CAITGVESGELFF. The CDR3 nucleotides are TGTGCCATCACTGGGGTGGAATCCGGGGAGCTGTTTTTT.

The chain is built from TRBV7-2 and TRBJ1-2; the D is unclear. Germline V gives CDR1 SGHTA, CDR2 FQGNSA. With 2 bases removed from V and 2 bases from J, the gap between germline ends came to 9 bases. This CDR3 comprises 14 residues. The DNA for the CDR3 is TGTGCCAGCAGCTTACTGACATGGAACTATGGCTACACCTTC. It encodes CASSLLTWNYGYTF.

The V call is TRBV5-1, the J call TRBJ1-1; unclear D gene. Trimming pared 3 bases from V and 0 bases from J, leaving 6 bases between. The CDR3 runs to 13 residues. Germline assignment: CDR1 SGHRS and CDR2 YFSETQ. The CDR3 sequence is CASSSSVNTEAFF. Written as DNA, the CDR3 is TGCGCCAGCAGCTCCTCAGTGAACACTGAAGCTTTCTTT.

This sequence joins TRBV7-2 and TRBJ1-2; 8 bases fit TRBD1. After removal of 4 bases from V and 7 bases from J, the junction contained 5 bases not matched to a gene. The CDR3 is 13 amino acids. The germline CDR1 and CDR2 sequences are SGHTA and FQGNSA. The CDR3 loop is CASSSGQGVGYTF. In nucleotides, the CDR3 is TGTGCCAGCAGCTCAGGACAGGGAGTTGGCTACACCTTC.

The chain has TRBV6-6 and TRBJ1-2; 7 positions agree with TRBD1. The J segment lost 8 bases and the V segment lost 7 bases, leaving 7 bases of the junction unmatched. There are 12 residues in the CDR3. In germline, CDR1 is MNHNY, CDR2 SVGAGI (reference sequence). CDR3 sequence (DNA): TGTGCCAGCACCCCAGGGGGGCTCGGCTACACCTTC. Amino acids: CASTPGGLGYTF.

The rearrangement links TRBV4-3 to TRBJ2-7; a possible D gene is TRBD2 (6 bases). This CDR3 contains 15 residues. Trimming removed 3 bases at V and 3 bases at J, with 15 bases between. Per the germline V gene, CDR1 is LGHNA and CDR2 is YSLEER. The CDR3 is CASSHNRDSDYEQYF. CDR3 DNA sequence: TGCGCCAGCAGCCATAACCGGGACTCCGACTACGAGCAGTACTTC.

This sequence joins TRBV6-5 and TRBJ1-5; possibly TRBD1 for D (5 bases). From germline, CDR1 is MNHEY and CDR2 SVGAGI. There are 13 residues in the CDR3. With 6 bases removed from V and 5 bases from J, the gap between germline ends came to 11 bases. The CDR3 DNA sequence: TGTGCCAGCAGAAAAGACAGAGATCAGCCCCAGCATTTT. Translation: CASRKDRDQPQHF.

The chain employs TRBV7-6 and TRBJ1-1; no clear D. V was clipped by 1 base and J by 4 bases, with 13 bases between them. Per germline, CDR1 SGHVS and CDR2 FNYEAQ. The CDR3 covers 15 residues. CDR3 amino acids: CASSLEPGIPTEAFF. CDR3 coding DNA: TGTGCCAGCAGCTTAGAGCCGGGGATCCCCACTGAAGCTTTCTTT.